These 13 T cell receptor beta chains came from one sample sequenced in a study of T-cell memory formation after mild COVID-19. TCRdb ran MiXCR on the 5' RACE reads and lists one entry per CDR3 protein. The data hold under 50,000 distinct CDR3 sequences, with roughly 27% observed a single time. The sequencing input was PBMCs or a T cell subset sorted from them (not recorded which). The origin of the receptors is a man between 18 and 35 years old who had mild COVID-19 (a few samples of this study predate the infection). Cell type and time point are not known.

This clonotype was recorded a few times. The chain carries TRBV11-2 and TRBJ2-7, with D unresolved. The CDR3 runs 13 residues. Deletions cut 4 bases from V and 5 bases from J, with 12 bases between. Germline CDR1 reads SGHAT; CDR2 reads FQNNGV. The CDR3 is CASSSDRVHEQYF. In DNA, the CDR3 is TGTGCCAGCAGCTCGGACCGGGTCCACGAGCAGTACTTC. Variable domain in full (rest from reference TRBV11-2 and TRBJ2-7): EAGVAQSPRYKIIEKRQSVAFWCNPISGHATLYWYQQILGQGPKLLIQFQNNGVVDDSQLPKDRFSAERLKGVDSTLKIQPAKLEDSAVYLCASSSDRVHEQYFGPGTRLTVT.

The chain employs TRBV5-6 and TRBJ2-1, with a tentative D call TRBD1 (6 bases). V dropped 2 bases and J dropped 3 bases, with 12 bases sitting between them. The CDR3 runs 15 residues. Germline V gene data show CDR1 as SGHDT and CDR2 as YYEEEE. The CDR3 region is CASSFGGRRYNEQFF. In DNA, the CDR3 is TGTGCCAGCAGCTTTGGGGGCAGGCGCTACAATGAGCAGTTCTTC.

This clonotype was seen only a few times. The genes are TRBV12-5 and TRBJ2-7, with 7 bases identical to TRBD2. After removal of 5 bases from V and 3 bases from J, the junction contained 10 bases not matched to a gene. The germline CDR1 and CDR2 sequences are LGHNT and FRNRAP. CDR3 length: 15 amino acids. CDR3 region: CASGLSRGTIYEQYF. The CDR3 DNA is TGTGCTAGTGGTCTCAGCCGGGGGACTATCTACGAGCAGTACTTC.

The genes are TRBV27 and TRBJ2-1; TRBD1 matches at 10 bases. Germline-derived CDR1 and CDR2 are MNHEY and SMNVEV (reference sequence). CDR3 length: 14 residues. V was clipped by 9 bases and J by 8 bases; unmatched bases: 10. The CDR3: CARANGTGVHEQFF. The DNA for the CDR3 is TGTGCCAGGGCAAACGGGACAGGGGTCCATGAGCAGTTCTTC.

The J gene is TRBJ2-1, the V gene TRBV5-1; 8 nucleotides align to TRBD2. The CDR3 runs to 17 residues. The J segment lost 0 bases and the V segment lost 0 bases, leaving 5 bases of the junction unmatched. Per the germline V gene, CDR1 is SGHRS and CDR2 is YFSETQ. The CDR3 nucleotides read TGCGCCAGCAGCTTGGCCCTAGCGGGCCTCTCCTACAATGAGCAGTTCTTC. Translation gives CASSLALAGLSYNEQFF.

This rearrangement joins TRBV6-5 to TRBJ1-1; D is uncertain. The germline CDR1 and CDR2 sequences are MNHEY and SVGAGI. The CDR3 totals 17 residues. Trimming stripped 8 bases from V and 0 bases from J, with 22 bases between. The CDR3 protein is CASEPGVAHSMNTEAFF. In DNA, the CDR3 is TGTGCCAGCGAGCCCGGGGTTGCTCACAGCATGAACACTGAAGCTTTCTTT.

This clonotype was seen only a few times. The chain uses TRBV5-1 and TRBJ2-7; D may be TRBD2 (6 bases). The germline V gene encodes CDR1 SGHRS and CDR2 YFSETQ. The length of the CDR3 is 14 residues. V shed 3 bases and J shed 0 bases, with 10 bases lying between them. The CDR3 DNA is TGCGCCAGCAGCTCCGGAGGGAGCTCCTACGAGCAGTACTTC. Translated: CASSSGGSSYEQYF. Drawing the rest from reference TRBV5-1 and TRBJ2-7, the complete variable domain is KAGVTQTPRYLIKTRGQQVTLSCSPISGHRSVSWYQQTPGQGLQFLFEYFSETQRNKGNFPGRFSGRQFSNSRSEMNVSTLELGDSALYLCASSSGGSSYEQYFGPGTRLTVT.

This chain joins TRBV12-3 or TRBV12-4 and TRBJ2-4; D assignment may be TRBD1 or TRBD2 (5 bases each). This CDR3 comprises 14 residues. The V end was cut by 3 bases, the J end by 5 bases, with 11 bases between. The CDR3 bases are TGTGCCAGCAGTTTCCTAGAGGGACAAAACATTCAGTACTTC. Its translation: CASSFLEGQNIQYF.

The gene calls are TRBV5-1 and TRBJ2-7; 8 nucleotides align to TRBD2. The CDR3 is 15 amino acids. The germline gives CDR1 SGHRS, CDR2 YFSETQ. The ends lost 2 bases at V and 4 bases at J; junction bases unmatched: 8. The CDR3 is CASSLRGGQEYEQYF. CDR3 nucleotide sequence: TGCGCCAGCAGCTTACGGGGGGGCCAGGAATACGAGCAGTACTTC.

The chain uses TRBV6-5 and TRBJ2-7, with D possibly TRBD2 on 5 matching bases. V was shortened by 8 bases and J by 0 bases, with 20 bases between the two germline ends. The CDR3 sequence is 16 residues long. The germline gives CDR1 MNHEY, CDR2 SVGAGI. As DNA, the CDR3 is TGTGCCAGCGCAGGATCACTAGGGCCCGTCTCCTACGAGCAGTACTTC. This encodes CASAGSLGPVSYEQYF.

This chain links TRBV4-2 with TRBJ2-7, with 8 positions matching TRBD2. The CDR3 extends over 14 amino acids. Germline assignment: CDR1 LGHNA and CDR2 YNFKEQ. J lost 6 bases, V lost 6 bases, and 10 bases had no gene match. CDR3 loop: CASSPPAGVGEQYV. In nucleotides, the CDR3 is TGTGCCAGCAGTCCCCCAGCGGGGGTCGGCGAGCAGTACGTC.

This clonotype was picked up a small number of times. The V gene is TRBV7-3, the J gene TRBJ1-2; D perhaps matches TRBD1 (6 bases). The CDR3 sequence is 13 residues long. Trimming took 5 bases from V and 4 from J, leaving 11 bases between them. Germline-derived CDR1 and CDR2 are SGHTA and FQGTGA. Here the CDR3 reads CASSLDSFYGYTF. The CDR3 region has the DNA TGTGCCAGCAGCCTGGACAGTTTCTATGGCTACACCTTC.

The chain links TRBV28 to TRBJ2-7; 9 bases fit TRBD1. Trimming at V came to 2 bases and at J to 7 bases, leaving 3 bases not matched to a gene. The CDR3 has 13 amino acids. Germline CDR1 and CDR2: MDHEN and SYDVKM. CDR3 loop: CASSLGTGFEQYF. The CDR3 bases are TGTGCCAGCAGTTTAGGGACAGGGTTTGAGCAGTACTTC.